Included here is one T cell receptor beta chain sequence, with context. Its antigen is as yet unknown. The data derive from a study of CD8 T cells in ankylosing spondylitis. Study results and caveats: Significant enrichment of disease-linked clones was reported in matched ankylosing spondylitis synovial fluid. Typical of ankylosing spondylitis blood, it appeared, was a TCR beta motif of several highly homologous variants.

V lost 3 bases and J 7 bases, leaving 10 bases between the germline ends. Per germline, CDR1 KGHSH and CDR2 LQKENI. The CDR3 totals 13 residues. TCR beta libraries were made by quantitative 5'-RACE with molecular barcodes. One entry per CDR3 protein, called by TCRdb with MiXCR from the 5' RACE reads. The repertoire has hundreds of thousands of distinct CDR3 sequences, roughly a quarter of them found once; the top ten carry approximately 1%. The sequence derives from a male donor with ankylosing spondylitis. Specimen: blood, either unsorted or a sorted T cell fraction (not recorded which). The chain recombines TRBV18 with TRBJ2-1; D gene ambiguous. The CDR3 is CASSPNQGNEQFF. Written as DNA, the CDR3 is TGTGCCAGCTCACCCAACCAAGGGAATGAGCAGTTCTTC.